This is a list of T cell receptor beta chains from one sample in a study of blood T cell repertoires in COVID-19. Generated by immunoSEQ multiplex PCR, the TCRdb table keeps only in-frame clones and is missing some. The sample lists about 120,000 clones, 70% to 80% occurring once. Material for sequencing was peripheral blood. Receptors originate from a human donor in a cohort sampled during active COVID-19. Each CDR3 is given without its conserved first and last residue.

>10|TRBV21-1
ASGARDYEQY
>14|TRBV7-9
ASSFPRDFGANVLT
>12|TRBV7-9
ASSAPGGGETQY
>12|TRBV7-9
ASSESGGDTEAF
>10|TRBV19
ASSHTGTEAF
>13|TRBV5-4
ASSQPGTGGNEQY
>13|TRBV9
ASSVTGLATYEQY
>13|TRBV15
ATSTSRGSGGEQY
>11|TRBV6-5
ASSSSETDTQY
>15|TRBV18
ASSPPSGGAGANVLT
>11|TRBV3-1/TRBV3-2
ASSAGLNTEAF
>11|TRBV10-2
ASKTGVNTEAF
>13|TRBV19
ASSTSGTSGYEQY
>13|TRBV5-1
ASSKQGRSFDEQY
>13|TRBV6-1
ASSEGLADAYEQY
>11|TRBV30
AWSVGSPGEQY
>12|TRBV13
ASSPGPRNTEAF
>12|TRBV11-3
ASRSGTGLDTQY
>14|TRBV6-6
ASSYWLAGDYNEQF
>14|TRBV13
ASSLGLNSGGREQY
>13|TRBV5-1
ASSQDRLNGYGYT
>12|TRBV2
ASSSLDKNTEAF
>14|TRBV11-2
ASSSSGALTYNEQF
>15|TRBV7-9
ASSLGNSQGLGNTIY
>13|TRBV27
ASSWGQGNTGELF
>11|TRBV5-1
ASSPGDRYEQY
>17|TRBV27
ASSLRFRDRENYNSPLH
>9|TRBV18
ASSPKDRIF
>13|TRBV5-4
ASSSQQGVGYGYT
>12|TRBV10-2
ASGLAGGTGEAF
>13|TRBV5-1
ASSLGGGTSGEQY
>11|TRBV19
ASSMASEDEQF
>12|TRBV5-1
ASSFRGENTEAF
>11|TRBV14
ASSQGASYEQY
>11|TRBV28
ASSLAAYYEQY
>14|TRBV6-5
ASSYSKGGQDAGYT
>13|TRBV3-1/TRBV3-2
ASSPPEEGSDTQY
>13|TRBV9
ASSLSPESSYEQY
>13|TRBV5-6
ASSFLGGVEDEQY
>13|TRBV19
ASSPVETGNTEAF
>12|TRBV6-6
ASSSQFGDQPQH
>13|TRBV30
AWRTIPGLFSEQY
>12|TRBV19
ASSLQGSNEKLF
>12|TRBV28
ASNRDRGGGEQY
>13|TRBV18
ASSPLGTVEETQY
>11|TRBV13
ASSLDSDYEQY
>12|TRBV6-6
ASSYGQGVTGYT
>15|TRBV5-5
ASSGYRGSSYNSPLH
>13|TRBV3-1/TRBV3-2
ASSLGQGLGTEAF
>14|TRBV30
AWNRGPSGGANVLT
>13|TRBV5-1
ASSADRGLNSPLH
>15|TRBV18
ASSPGAGQGNSYEQY
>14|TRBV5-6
ASSFPAGTGDYGYT
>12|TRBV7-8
ASSTGGANTEAF
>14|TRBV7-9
ASSLGWAQGADTQY